This T cell receptor (beta chain) was identified in a study of blood T cell repertoires in COVID-19. Study overall: T cells, B-cell-depleted T cells, or PBMCs provided the cDNA or gDNA that served as material.

Adults between roughly 18 and 90 years of age took part from about two dozen US areas. Profiled with immunoSEQ multiplex PCR; TCRdb holds only in-frame clones, not every one. Of roughly 330,000 clones in the sample, around 87% were seen once. Trimming left V 5 bases short and J 7 bases short, with 14 bases between. CDR3 size: 14 residues. CDR1 and CDR2 (germline): KGHDR, SFDVKD. Sequencing was carried out using PBMCs or T cells enriched from blood (not recorded which). The chain links TRBV24-1 to TRBJ1-5; possibly TRBD1 for D (6 bases). The clonotype originates from a young woman who had recovered from COVID-19. In DNA, the CDR3 is TGTGCCACCAGTGGGGCAGGGGTCGACCAGCCCCAGCATTTT. Translating it yields CATSGAGVDQPQHF.